These 31 T cell receptor beta chains were all obtained from the same sample, sequenced in a study of preoperative IRX-2 immunotherapy in early breast cancer. Generated by immunoSEQ multiplex PCR, the TCRdb table keeps only in-frame clones and is missing some. The sample lists about 38,000 clones, 75% to 85% occurring once. The treatment is: preoperative locoregional IRX-2 cytokine immunotherapy. The specimen comprised lymph node tissue, sampled after IRX-2 immunotherapy. These receptors all come from a human donor with breast cancer.

This clone has a single count. The chain joins TRBV5-1 to TRBJ2-3; 9 positions agree with TRBD2. The CDR3 spans 19 residues. Trimming at V came to 4 bases and at J to 4 bases, leaving 19 bases not matched to a gene. Germline-derived CDR1 and CDR2 are SGHRS and YFSETQ. The CDR3, as DNA: TGCGCCAGCAGCCCCAAATCCGGGACTAGCAAATTCCTCCCAGATACGCAGTATTTT. It yields the protein CASSPKSGTSKFLPDTQYF.

The chain recombines TRBV10-1 with TRBJ1-1, with D hard to call. CDR1 and CDR2 (germline): WNHNN, SYGVQD (reference sequence). This CDR3 is built from 13 residues. Between the trimmed V and J ends, which lost 6 bases and 5 bases, there was a span of 13 bases. For the CDR3, the DNA is TGCGCCAGCAGCCCCAACTTAGGGACTGAAGCTTTCTTT. This gives the protein CASSPNLGTEAFF.

This clone occurred a few times. The chain employs TRBV1 and TRBJ1-5; the listed D gene, TRBD1, was not tested against the DNA. TRBV1 is given as a pseudogene. CDR3 length equals 15 residues. In DNA, the CDR3 is TGCGCCAGCAGCCAGGACAGGGGGCAAGATCAGCCCCAGCATTTT. As protein: CASSQDRGQDQPQHF.

The gene calls are TRBV6-8 and TRBJ1-5; 9 bases agree with TRBD1. The CDR3 runs 14 residues. Trimming removed 6 bases from V and 5 bases from J; junction bases left unmatched: 5. Germline CDR1 and CDR2: MNHGY and SAAAGT. CDR3 sequence: CASRMTGGDQPQHF. CDR3 in DNA: TGTGCCAGCAGAATGACAGGGGGGGATCAGCCCCAGCATTTT.

This sequence joins TRBV19 and TRBJ1-3; the D is unclear. The CDR3 spans 14 residues. CDR1 LNHDA and CDR2 SQIVND come from the germline V gene (reference sequence). Trimming cost V 5 bases and J 0 bases, with 8 bases left between them. CDR3 sequence reads: CASSPVISGNTIYF. CDR3 coding DNA: TGTGCCAGTAGTCCGGTGATCTCTGGAAACACCATATATTTT.

This clone was counted once. This chain connects TRBV6-7 to TRBJ2-2; D unresolved. TRBV6-7 is labeled an ORF, and its function is uncertain. V lost 5 bases and J lost 1, with 5 bases in between. This CDR3 has 13 residues. CDR3 region: CASSGQNTGELFF. The CDR3 DNA reads TGTGCCAGCAGTGGGCAGAACACCGGGGAGCTGTTTTTT.

The CDR3 region has the DNA TGTGCCTCGTCTCGGGCAGCTAACTATGGCTACACCTTC. Residues: CASSRAANYGYTF. V usage is TRBV19 and J usage is TRBJ1-2, with unresolved D. Trimming took off 11 bases at V and 0 bases at J, with 13 bases between the two ends. Germline-derived CDR1 and CDR2 are LNHDA and SQIVND (reference sequence). The CDR3 has 13 residues.

The V call is TRBV6-8, the J call TRBJ1-2; unclear D gene. Germline CDR1 MNHGY, CDR2 SAAAGT. The CDR3 runs 14 residues. Deletions cut 4 bases from V and 8 bases from J, with 17 bases between. The CDR3 sequence is CASSSTGPRRGYTF. The CDR3 nucleotides are TGTGCCAGCAGTTCCACCGGGCCTAGACGCGGCTACACCTTC.

This clone was counted only a few times. This sequence joins TRBV9 and TRBJ2-5; 7 nucleotides match TRBD1. This CDR3 is built from 14 residues. Germline lookup yields CDR1 SGDLS and CDR2 YYNGEE. V lost 5 bases to trimming and J lost 2 bases; unmatched junction nucleotides: 6. CDR3 amino acids: CASRPRDSQETQYF. The CDR3 coding sequence is TGTGCCAGCAGGCCCCGGGACAGTCAAGAGACCCAGTACTTC.

J is TRBJ2-2 and V is TRBV29-1; TRBD1 might be the D (6 bases). V dropped 3 bases and J dropped 1 base, with 6 bases sitting between them. This CDR3 spans 13 amino acids. Per germline, CDR1 SQVTM and CDR2 ANQGSEA. The CDR3 is CSVDRGNTGELFF. The CDR3 DNA follows: TGCAGCGTTGACAGGGGGAACACCGGGGAGCTGTTTTTT.

There are a few counts of this clone. The chain has TRBV11-3 and TRBJ2-5; D is perhaps TRBD2 (5 bases). The CDR3 sequence is 15 residues long. With 4 bases removed from V and 4 bases from J, the gap between germline ends came to 16 bases. Germline V lookup: CDR1 SGHNT, CDR2 YENEEA. The DNA for the CDR3 is TGTGCCAGCAGCTCTAGCCTTAGGCGCCTAGAGACCCAGTACTTC. Its translation: CASSSSLRRLETQYF. Together with reference TRBV11-3 and TRBJ2-5, the CDR3 gives the full variable domain: EAGVVQSPRYKIIEKKQPVAFWCNPISGHNTLYWYLQNLGQGPELLIRYENEEAVDDSQLPKDRFSAERLKGVDSTLKIQPAELGDSAVYLCASSSSLRRLETQYFGPGTRLLVL.

J is TRBJ2-3 and V is TRBV5-1; 13 nucleotides match TRBD2. With V trimmed by 6 bases and J by 4 bases, 8 bases remained unmatched. The germline V gene has CDR1 SGHRS and CDR2 YFSETQ. CDR3 length equals 16 residues. CDR3 amino acids: CASTPGTSGVSDTQYF. CDR3 coding DNA: TGCGCCAGCACCCCAGGGACTAGCGGGGTGTCAGATACGCAGTATTTT.

The chain combines TRBV18 with TRBJ2-7; TRBD1 is a possible D gene (5 bases). Germline-derived CDR1 and CDR2 are KGHSH and LQKENI. The CDR3 consists of 16 residues. V lost 3 bases to trimming and J lost 1 base, with 16 bases between them. CDR3 residues: CASSPIGPGNSYEQYF. DNA of the CDR3: TGTGCCAGCTCACCTATTGGACCAGGGAATTCCTACGAGCAGTACTTC.

The chain employs TRBV6-8 and TRBJ1-5; no reliable D call. This CDR3 spans 13 amino acids. The germline gives CDR1 MNHGY, CDR2 SAAAGT. V was shortened by 2 bases and J by 9 bases, with 11 bases between the two germline ends. CDR3 sequence reads: CASSYRLDGPQHF. The CDR3 bases are TGTGCCAGCAGTTACCGATTGGACGGGCCCCAGCATTTT.

The chain has TRBV28 and TRBJ1-6; 7 bases fit TRBD1. CDR1 is MDHEN and CDR2 is SYDVKM in the germline V gene. The CDR3 is 16 residues long. J gave up 10 bases and V 5 bases, and 14 bases lay outside the gene matches. The CDR3: CASSLPSTGFESPLHF. The CDR3 DNA reads as TGTGCCAGCAGTCTCCCCTCGACAGGGTTCGAATCACCCCTCCACTTT.

This chain uses TRBV28 with TRBJ1-2; D may be TRBD1 (6 bases). CDR1 and CDR2 (germline): MDHEN, SYDVKM. Deletions cut 3 bases from V and 7 bases from J, with 12 bases between. This CDR3 is built from 13 residues. Written as DNA, the CDR3 is TGTGCCAGCAGTTTCGCAGGGGACCCTGGCTACACCTTC. This gives the protein CASSFAGDPGYTF.

The V gene is TRBV11-3, the J gene TRBJ1-2, with a possible D match to TRBD1 (6 bases). Germline V gives CDR1 SGHNT, CDR2 YENEEA. The V gene lost 3 bases and the J gene lost 7 bases, with 15 bases spanning the gap. The CDR3 length is 14 residues. The CDR3 loop is CASSLAQGTGGYTF. The CDR3, as DNA: TGTGCCAGCAGCTTGGCCCAGGGGACGGGTGGCTACACCTTC.

The chain is built from TRBV6-8 and TRBJ2-5; the match to TRBD1 covers 7 bases. The CDR3 is 18 residues long. The germline V gene has CDR1 MNHGY and CDR2 SAAAGT. J lost 1 base, V lost 4 bases, and 15 bases had no gene match. CDR3 in amino acids: CASSSASRDSYIQETQYF. The CDR3 nucleotides read TGTGCCAGCAGTTCCGCTAGCCGGGACAGCTATATCCAAGAGACCCAGTACTTC.

The V gene is TRBV18, the J gene TRBJ2-7, with D perhaps matching TRBD2 (6 bases). This CDR3 has 14 amino acids. The germline V and J ends were trimmed by 2 bases and 3 bases, with 11 bases remaining between them. The germline V gene encodes CDR1 KGHSH and CDR2 LQKENI. The CDR3 reads CASSPGGPGYEQYF. The CDR3 coding sequence is TGTGCCAGCTCACCAGGAGGGCCGGGCTACGAGCAGTACTTC.

The chain has TRBV18 and TRBJ2-7; D may correspond to TRBD1 or TRBD2 (5 bases each). This CDR3 has 18 residues. The ends were cut back, 5 bases at V and 2 bases at J, with 25 bases in the middle. CDR1 and CDR2 (germline): KGHSH, LQKENI. The DNA of the CDR3 is TGTGCCAGCTCAAACACTGACCTTGGGACGGACTTCACCTACGAGCAGTACTTC. Residues: CASSNTDLGTDFTYEQYF.

This chain joins TRBV10-2 and TRBJ2-7, with 11 bases aligning to TRBD2. The J segment lost 0 bases and the V segment lost 3 bases, leaving 10 bases of the junction unmatched. Germline-derived CDR1 and CDR2 are WSHSY and SAAADI. There are 18 residues in the CDR3. The CDR3 nucleotides read TGCGCCAGCAGTGATTTAGCGGGGGGGGCCGGGAGCTCCTACGAGCAGTACTTC. It encodes CASSDLAGGAGSSYEQYF.

The chain uses TRBV7-6 and TRBJ2-1, with a tentative D call TRBD1 (6 bases). CDR1 and CDR2 (germline): SGHVS, FNYEAQ. This CDR3 has 15 residues. Trimming took 5 bases from V and 5 from J, leaving 16 bases between them. CDR3 sequence (DNA): TGTGCCAGCAGCCAGGAAGGGGGTTCCAACAATGAGCAGTTCTTC. Protein product: CASSQEGGSNNEQFF.

The chain links TRBV7-7 to TRBJ1-2; D is perhaps TRBD1 (6 bases). V was cut by 5 bases and J by 0 bases, with 13 bases left in between. Germline-derived CDR1 and CDR2 are SSHAT and FNYEAQ (reference sequence). The CDR3 loop spans 15 amino acids. CDR3 nucleotide sequence: TGTGCCAGCAGCCCAGGATGGACAGCTAACTATGGCTACACCTTC. It is translated as CASSPGWTANYGYTF.

The CDR3 coding sequence is TGCGCCAGCATGGAGGAAATGGGGGTGAACACTGAAGCTTTCTTT. It specifies CASMEEMGVNTEAFF. The chain has TRBV5-1 and TRBJ1-1, with a possible D match to TRBD1 (5 bases). The CDR3 sequence is 15 residues long. The V gene lost 6 bases and the J gene lost 0 bases, with 15 bases spanning the gap. Per germline, CDR1 SGHRS and CDR2 YFSETQ.

The chain has TRBV30 and TRBJ1-2; D possibly corresponds to TRBD1 (5 bases). CDR3 size: 14 residues. Germline CDR1 and CDR2: GTSNPN and SVGIG (reference sequence). Trimming took 0 bases from V and 7 from J, leaving 15 bases between them. The CDR3 DNA reads as TGTGCCTGGAGTGTACGAATTGGGGCGGGTGGCTACACCTTC. Translating it yields CAWSVRIGAGGYTF.

The chain has TRBV19 and TRBJ2-7; D gene unclear. Trimming shortened V by 6 bases and J by 0 bases, and 15 bases separated the two germline ends. Per germline, CDR1 LNHDA and CDR2 SQIVND (reference sequence). The CDR3 sequence is 15 residues long. The CDR3 nucleotides are TGTGCCAGTAGCCAGAAGACCGTGAGCTCCTACGAGCAGTACTTC. The encoded protein is CASSQKTVSSYEQYF.

The chain couples TRBV6-8 to TRBJ1-5, with 7 bases identical to TRBD1. V was clipped by 7 bases and J by 0 bases; unmatched bases: 12. Germline CDR1 MNHGY, CDR2 SAAAGT. The CDR3 consists of 17 residues. CDR3 coding DNA: TGTGCCAGCACCGCCCCGGGGACAGATTATAGCAATCAGCCCCAGCATTTT. Translation: CASTAPGTDYSNQPQHF.

The chain combines TRBV11-3 with TRBJ2-2; tentatively, D is TRBD2 (6 bases). The CDR3 is made up of 14 amino acids. V was pared by 3 bases and J by 5 bases, with 10 bases between. Germline CDR1 reads SGHNT; CDR2 reads YENEEA. Here the CDR3 DNA reads TGTGCCAGCAGCTTTAGACGGGGGACCGGGGAGCTGTTTTTT. Residues: CASSFRRGTGELFF.

The V call is TRBV9, the J call TRBJ1-6; 10 bases match TRBD1. The length of the CDR3 is 14 residues. J lost 10 bases, V lost 4 bases, and 5 bases had no gene match. Germline lookup yields CDR1 SGDLS and CDR2 YYNGEE. CDR3 residues: CASSTGQGNSPLHF. In nucleotides, the CDR3 is TGTGCCAGCAGCACGGGACAGGGGAACTCACCCCTCCACTTT.

The chain uses TRBV5-1 and TRBJ1-1, with D possibly matching TRBD1 (5 bases). The V end was cut by 0 bases, the J end by 0 bases, with 9 bases between. The CDR3 runs to 15 residues. Germline V lookup: CDR1 SGHRS, CDR2 YFSETQ. Written as DNA, the CDR3 is TGCGCCAGCAGCTTGGCCGCAGGGATGAACACTGAAGCTTTCTTT. As protein: CASSLAAGMNTEAFF. Variable domain in full (rest from reference TRBV5-1 and TRBJ1-1): KAGVTQTPRYLIKTRGQQVTLSCSPISGHRSVSWYQQTPGQGLQFLFEYFSETQRNKGNFPGRFSGRQFSNSRSEMNVSTLELGDSALYLCASSLAAGMNTEAFFGQGTRLTVV.

This clone was counted only a few times. V gene TRBV11-3 combines with J gene TRBJ1-6, with TRBD1 matching over 9 bases. This CDR3 region has 15 residues. Germline CDR1 SGHNT, CDR2 YENEEA. The trim removed 4 bases at V and 7 bases at J, leaving 5 bases unmatched. For the CDR3, the DNA is TGTGCCAGCAGCTCTTGGGACAGGGAGAATTCACCCCTCCACTTT. It translates to CASSSWDRENSPLHF.